The 30 T cell receptor beta chains given below trace back to one sample, sequenced in a study of blood T cell repertoires in COVID-19. Some clones are missing from TCRdb's copy, which holds only in-frame ones; the method was immunoSEQ multiplex PCR. The sample comprises tens of thousands of clones, about 90% of which are singletons, and about 6% rests with the top ten. The sample was peripheral blood. All receptors derive from a man in his fifties with active COVID-19.

J is TRBJ1-2 and V is TRBV29-1, with 9 bases matching TRBD1. The length of the CDR3 is 12 residues. CDR1 is SQVTM, CDR2 ANQGSEA, per germline. Trimming removed 4 bases from V and 8 bases from J; junction bases left unmatched: 5. CDR3 coding DNA: TGCAGCGTTGTACAGGGGGCGGAGGGCTACACCTTC. Translating it yields CSVVQGAEGYTF. Drawing the rest from reference TRBV29-1 and TRBJ1-2, the complete variable domain is SAVISQKPSRDICQRGTSLTIQCQVDSQVTMMFWYRQQPGQSLTLIATANQGSEATYESGFVIDKFPISRPNLTFSTLTVSNMSPEDSSIYLCSVVQGAEGYTFGSGTRLTVV.

The rearrangement uses TRBV5-1 and TRBJ2-1, with 11 bases lining up with TRBD2. Germline assignment: CDR1 SGHRS and CDR2 YFSETQ. V shed 1 base and J 8 bases; nucleotides not matched to a gene: 5. The length of the CDR3 is 15 residues. The CDR3 DNA is TGCGCCAGCAGCTTGACTAGCGGGAGTTTTTATGAGCAGTTCTTC. This encodes CASSLTSGSFYEQFF.

This chain connects TRBV18 to TRBJ2-1; 8 bases are shared with TRBD2. V dropped 6 bases and J dropped 9; count of bases not matched to a gene: 7. Germline V lookup: CDR1 KGHSH, CDR2 LQKENI. The CDR3 contains 13 residues. CDR3 nucleotides: TGTGCCAGCTCGGGGACTAGTTTGGGTGAGCAGTTCTTC. Its translation: CASSGTSLGEQFF.

The V and J genes are TRBV18 and TRBJ1-5, with TRBD1 matching 7 bases. The CDR3 totals 14 residues. CDR1 is KGHSH, CDR2 LQKENI, per germline. V dropped 5 bases and J dropped 3; count of bases not matched to a gene: 4. The CDR3 region is CASSEGQTNQPQHF. The CDR3 region has the DNA TGTGCCAGCTCAGAGGGACAGACCAATCAGCCCCAGCATTTT.

This clone was picked up one time. The V and J genes are TRBV2 and TRBJ1-1; tentative D call: TRBD1 (5 bases). CDR3 length equals 15 residues. The V end lost 6 bases, the J end lost 1 base, and 15 bases lay between the germline ends. Germline V gene sequence: CDR1 SNHLY, CDR2 FYNNEI. The CDR3 reads CASSREDMTNTEAFF. CDR3 nucleotides: TGTGCCAGCAGCAGAGAGGACATGACGAACACTGAAGCTTTCTTT.

This clone was seen once. The CDR3 protein is CASTGTSGGTEQFF. The CDR3 nucleotides are TGTGCCAGCACCGGGACTAGCGGGGGGACTGAGCAGTTCTTC. This chain links TRBV9 with TRBJ2-1, with 15 nucleotides matching TRBD2. Looked up from germline, CDR1 is SGDLS and CDR2 is YYNGEE. CDR3 length: 14 amino acids. Trimming cost V 6 bases and J 9 bases; bases outside gene matches: 4.

The rearrangement links TRBV7-9 to TRBJ2-7; D is unclear. CDR1 is SEHNR and CDR2 is FQNEAQ in the germline V gene (reference sequence). There are 14 residues in the CDR3. Trimming cost V 6 bases and J 0 bases, with 12 bases left between them. The CDR3 DNA reads as TGTGCCAGCAGTTACGAGGAGACCTCCTACGAGCAGTACTTC. Translating gives CASSYEETSYEQYF. The complete variable domain, with remaining parts taken from reference TRBV7-9 and TRBJ2-7, reads DTGVSQNPRHKITKRGQNVTFRCDPISEHNRLYWYRQTLGQGPEFLTYFQNEAQLEKSRLLSDRFSAERPKGSFSTLEIQRTEQGDSAMYLCASSYEETSYEQYFGPGTRLTVT.

The gene calls are TRBV5-8 and TRBJ2-5; TRBD2 agrees at 11 bases. The CDR3 spans 17 residues. Germline V CDR1 and CDR2: SGHTS, YDEGEE. The junction had 13 bases not matched to a gene; V was cut back by 4 bases and J by 5 bases. The CDR3, as DNA: TGTGCCAGCAGCCTGGGGCGACTAGCGGGATCTGATGAGACCCAGTACTTC. It translates to CASSLGRLAGSDETQYF.

CDR3 region: CASSLRGAGGEQYF. DNA of the CDR3: TGTGCCAGCAGCCTCCGTGGGGCAGGGGGCGAGCAGTACTTC. The V and J genes are TRBV3-1 (or the pseudogene TRBV3-2) and TRBJ2-7; 7 bases are a match to TRBD1. Trimming cost V 4 bases and J 6 bases; bases outside gene matches: 9. The CDR3 length is 14 residues. CDR1 LGHDT and CDR2 YNNKEL come from the germline V gene (reference sequence).

This chain links TRBV7-2 with TRBJ2-5, with 12 bases aligning to TRBD2. The CDR3 extends over 16 amino acids. Germline trimming cut 3 bases from V and 5 bases from J; bases unmatched to any gene: 7. Per germline, CDR1 SGHTA and CDR2 FQGNSA. The chain's CDR3 is CASSFLAGGLGETQYF. CDR3 bases: TGTGCCAGCAGCTTCCTAGCGGGGGGGCTGGGGGAGACCCAGTACTTC.

CDR3 nucleotide sequence: TGTGCCAGCAGCCGAGTGGAGATAACCGGGGAGCTGTTTTTT. This encodes CASSRVEITGELFF. The gene calls are TRBV6-5 and TRBJ2-2; D not resolved. Per the germline V gene, CDR1 is MNHEY and CDR2 is SVGAGI. The V gene lost 6 bases and the J gene lost 5 bases, with 13 bases spanning the gap. This CDR3 is 14 amino acids long.

The rearrangement joins TRBV5-5 to TRBJ1-1, with 9 bases identical to TRBD1. CDR1 is SGHKS and CDR2 is YYEKEE in the germline V gene (reference sequence). The trim removed 0 bases at V and 5 bases at J, leaving 14 bases unmatched. The CDR3 extends over 18 amino acids. Here the CDR3 reads CASSLEVGQGRKATEAFF. CDR3 nucleotides: TGTGCCAGCAGCTTGGAGGTGGGACAGGGTAGGAAGGCAACTGAAGCTTTCTTT.

The J gene is TRBJ1-2, the V gene TRBV28; 7 bases are a match to TRBD1. Trimming took 6 bases from V and 7 from J; bases not matched to a gene: 5. The CDR3 runs 12 residues. Germline-derived CDR1 and CDR2 are MDHEN and SYDVKM. The CDR3 protein is CASRLTGIGYTF. In DNA form, the CDR3 reads TGTGCCAGCAGACTGACAGGGATTGGCTACACCTTC.

The V and J genes are TRBV5-1 and TRBJ1-3; D perhaps matches TRBD1 (6 bases). Looked up from germline, CDR1 is SGHRS and CDR2 is YFSETQ. The CDR3 spans 17 residues. The V and J ends lost 5 bases and 0 bases respectively, with 18 bases between them. The CDR3 loop reads CASSFEPTGNSGNTIYF. In DNA form, the CDR3 reads TGCGCCAGCAGTTTCGAACCAACAGGGAACTCTGGAAACACCATATATTTT.

This chain uses TRBV6-5 with TRBJ2-1, with D possibly being TRBD2 (5 bases). The germline V gene has CDR1 MNHEY and CDR2 SVGAGI. This CDR3 has 14 amino acids. Trimming pared 6 bases from V and 9 bases from J, leaving 18 bases between. The CDR3 DNA sequence: TGTGCCAGCAGCCCCGCCGGGGTTCGAGGTGAGCAGTTCTTC. Its translation is CASSPAGVRGEQFF.

This chain links TRBV18 with TRBJ2-1, with 8 bases matching TRBD2. V shed 3 bases, J shed 7 bases, and the junction held 8 bases outside the gene matches. The CDR3 extends over 15 amino acids. Per germline, CDR1 KGHSH and CDR2 LQKENI. CDR3 amino acids: CASSPPSGSGNEQFF. CDR3 nucleotide sequence: TGTGCCAGCTCACCCCCCAGCGGGAGTGGTAATGAGCAGTTCTTC.

This clone appeared once. The chain uses TRBV6-6 and TRBJ1-2, with 9 bases matching TRBD1. The V segment lost 3 bases and the J segment 6 bases; nucleotides outside the gene matches: 5. The germline V gene encodes CDR1 MNHNY and CDR2 SVGAGI (reference sequence). The CDR3 consists of 14 residues. In DNA, the CDR3 is TGTGCCAGCAGTTATGGGACAGGGCTGGATGGCTACACCTTC. Protein product: CASSYGTGLDGYTF.

The sample holds one count of this clone. V is TRBV20-1 and J is TRBJ2-3; possibly TRBD2 for D (6 bases). Trimming left V 3 bases short and J 10 bases short, with 20 bases between. Germline assignment: CDR1 DFQATT and CDR2 SNEGSKA (reference sequence). The CDR3 has 14 residues. CDR3: CSASMRLDSGPQYF. In DNA, the CDR3 is TGCAGTGCTAGTATGAGACTAGATAGTGGGCCGCAGTATTTT.

This chain connects TRBV13 to TRBJ2-4; TRBD1 is a possible D gene (5 bases). The V end was cut by 1 base, the J end by 9 bases, with 13 bases between. This CDR3 spans 14 amino acids. CDR1 is PRHDT and CDR2 is FYEKMQ in the germline V gene (reference sequence). The CDR3 region has the DNA TGTGCCAGCAGCTTAGATATTACAGGCAGCATTCAGTACTTC. Protein product: CASSLDITGSIQYF.

This clone was detected only once. The chain employs TRBV10-2 and TRBJ2-3, with 9 bases matching TRBD2. The V segment lost 3 bases and the J segment 1 base; nucleotides outside the gene matches: 2. CDR1 WSHSY and CDR2 SAAADI come from the germline V gene. This CDR3 comprises 15 residues. The CDR3 is CASSDRLAGTDTQYF. The DNA of the CDR3 is TGCGCCAGCAGTGACAGACTAGCGGGCACAGATACGCAGTATTTT.

The chain combines TRBV2 with TRBJ1-1; 8 bases map to TRBD1. In germline, CDR1 is SNHLY, CDR2 FYNNEI. CDR3 length: 16 residues. The V and J ends lost 4 bases and 4 bases, in that order; junction bases with no gene match: 11. CDR3 loop: CASSGGRGLASTEAFF. The CDR3 nucleotides read TGTGCCAGCAGTGGTGGCAGGGGGCTAGCGAGCACTGAAGCTTTCTTT.

The chain recombines TRBV28 with TRBJ1-4, with D maybe TRBD1 (6 bases). The CDR3 covers 12 residues. Germline V gene sequence: CDR1 MDHEN, CDR2 SYDVKM. V was shortened by 8 bases and J by 6 bases, with 10 bases between the two germline ends. CDR3 DNA sequence: TGTGCCAGCGGCAGGGGATATGAAAAACTGTTTTTT. Its translation is CASGRGYEKLFF. Drawing the rest from reference TRBV28 and TRBJ1-4, the complete variable domain is DVKVTQSSRYLVKRTGEKVFLECVQDMDHENMFWYRQDPGLGLRLIYFSYDVKMKEKGDIPEGYSVSREKKERFSLILESASTNQTSMYLCASGRGYEKLFFGSGTQLSVL.

V gene TRBV9 combines with J gene TRBJ2-2, with D possibly TRBD1 on 5 matching bases. CDR1 and CDR2 (germline): SGDLS, YYNGEE. Between the trimmed V and J ends, which lost 3 bases and 2 bases, there was a span of 8 bases. The CDR3 is 14 residues long. CDR3 bases: TGTGCCAGCAGCGCGACAGACAACACCGGGGAGCTGTTTTTT. Its protein product is CASSATDNTGELFF.

The chain combines TRBV28 with TRBJ2-3, with D tentatively TRBD1 (6 bases). The CDR3 spans 16 residues. V shed 6 bases and J shed 2 bases, with 18 bases lying between them. Germline lookup yields CDR1 MDHEN and CDR2 SYDVKM. CDR3 DNA: TGTGCCAGCAGGACTTACCGGGACACCTACACAGATACGCAGTATTTT. Translated, it gives CASRTYRDTYTDTQYF.

CDR3: CASSQVATKQYF. DNA of the CDR3: TGTGCCAGCAGCCAAGTTGCTACCAAGCAGTACTTC. This chain links TRBV3-1 (or the pseudogene TRBV3-2) with TRBJ2-7; D ambiguous. Trimming stripped 1 base from V and 8 bases from J, with 9 bases between. This CDR3 has 12 residues. CDR1 LGHDT and CDR2 YNNKEL come from the germline V gene (reference sequence).

The V call is TRBV2, the J call TRBJ1-5; D is possibly TRBD1 (6 bases). There are 14 residues in the CDR3. V was shortened by 8 bases and J by 3 bases, with 14 bases between the two germline ends. Germline CDR1 is SNHLY and CDR2 is FYNNEI. CDR3 coding DNA: TGTGCCAGCGGCTCCGGGACACCCAATCAGCCCCAGCATTTT. This sequence encodes CASGSGTPNQPQHF.

This chain links TRBV6-5 with TRBJ1-1; D possibly corresponds to TRBD1 (5 bases). V lost 10 bases and J lost 1, with 7 bases in between. The CDR3 has 11 residues. Germline CDR1 is MNHEY and CDR2 is SVGAGI. CDR3 nucleotides: TGTGCCAACACAGGGAACACTGAAGCTTTCTTT. Its translation is CANTGNTEAFF.

The rearrangement joins TRBV3-1 (or the pseudogene TRBV3-2) to TRBJ1-2, with 8 bases that match TRBD1. V was clipped by 6 bases and J by 4 bases; unmatched bases: 10. In germline, CDR1 is LGHDT, CDR2 YNNKEL (reference sequence). This CDR3 has 15 amino acids. The CDR3 region is CASRQAGGAGYGYTF. The CDR3 coding sequence is TGTGCCAGCAGGCAGGCAGGGGGCGCGGGCTATGGCTACACCTTC.

This chain joins TRBV28 and TRBJ1-6, with TRBD1 identical over 7 bases. The germline gives CDR1 MDHEN, CDR2 SYDVKM. V lost 11 bases and J lost 10; bases outside the gene matches: 8. The CDR3 length is 12 residues. In nucleotides, the CDR3 is TGTGCCGCGAGACAGGGCGGGTCACCCCTCCACTTT. Protein product: CAARQGGSPLHF.

This chain links TRBV19 with TRBJ2-3; D unresolved. Germline CDR1 and CDR2: LNHDA and SQIVND (reference sequence). This CDR3 contains 14 residues. Trimming removed 7 bases from V and 6 bases from J, with 17 bases in between. The CDR3 bases are TGTGCCAGTAAGAGAGGATCGGAGAGGGATACGCAGTATTTT. This encodes CASKRGSERDTQYF.